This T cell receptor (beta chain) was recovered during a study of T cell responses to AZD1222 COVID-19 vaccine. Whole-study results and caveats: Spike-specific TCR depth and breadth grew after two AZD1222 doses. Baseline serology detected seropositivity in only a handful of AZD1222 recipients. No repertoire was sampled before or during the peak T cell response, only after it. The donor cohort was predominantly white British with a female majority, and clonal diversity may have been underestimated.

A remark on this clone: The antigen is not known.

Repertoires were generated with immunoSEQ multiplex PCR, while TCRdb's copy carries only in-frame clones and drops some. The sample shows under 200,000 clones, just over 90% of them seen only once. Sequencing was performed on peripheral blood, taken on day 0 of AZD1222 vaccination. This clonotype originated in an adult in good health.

The DNA for the CDR3 is TGTGCCAGCGCCCGGGACAGGGGGTTATATGGCTACACCTTC. It is translated as CASARDRGLYGYTF. The chain employs TRBV2 and TRBJ1-2, with 11 bases fitting TRBD1. The ends lost 8 bases at V and 5 bases at J; junction bases unmatched: 7. This CDR3 region has 14 residues. The V gene's germline CDR1 is SNHLY and CDR2 FYNNEI.